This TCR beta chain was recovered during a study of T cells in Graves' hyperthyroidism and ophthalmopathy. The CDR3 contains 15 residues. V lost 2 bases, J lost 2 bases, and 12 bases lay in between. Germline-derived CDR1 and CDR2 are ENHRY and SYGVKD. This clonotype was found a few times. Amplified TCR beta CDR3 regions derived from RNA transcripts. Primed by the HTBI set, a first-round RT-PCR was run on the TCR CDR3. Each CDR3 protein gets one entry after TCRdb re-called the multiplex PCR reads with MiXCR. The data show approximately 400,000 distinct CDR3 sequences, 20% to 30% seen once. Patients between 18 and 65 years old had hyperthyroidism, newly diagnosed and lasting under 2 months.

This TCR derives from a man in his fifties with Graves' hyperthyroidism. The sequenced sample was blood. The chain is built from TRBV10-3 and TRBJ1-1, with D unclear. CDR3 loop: CAISEGLSPNTEAFF. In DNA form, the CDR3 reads TGTGCCATCAGTGAGGGTCTTTCACCTAACACTGAAGCTTTCTTT.